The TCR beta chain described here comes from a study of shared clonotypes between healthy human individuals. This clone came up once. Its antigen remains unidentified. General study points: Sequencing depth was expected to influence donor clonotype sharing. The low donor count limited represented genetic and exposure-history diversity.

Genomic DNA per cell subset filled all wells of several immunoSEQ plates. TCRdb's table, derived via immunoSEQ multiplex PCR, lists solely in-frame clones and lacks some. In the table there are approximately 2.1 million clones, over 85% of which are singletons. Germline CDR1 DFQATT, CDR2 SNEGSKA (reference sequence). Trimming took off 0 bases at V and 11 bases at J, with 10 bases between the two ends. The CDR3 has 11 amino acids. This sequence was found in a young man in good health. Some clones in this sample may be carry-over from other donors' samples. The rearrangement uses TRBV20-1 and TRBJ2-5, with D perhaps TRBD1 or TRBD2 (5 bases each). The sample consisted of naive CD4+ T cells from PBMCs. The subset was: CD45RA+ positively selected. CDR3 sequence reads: CSARDVGEQYF. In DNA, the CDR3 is TGCAGTGCTAGAGATGTAGGGGAGCAGTACTTC.